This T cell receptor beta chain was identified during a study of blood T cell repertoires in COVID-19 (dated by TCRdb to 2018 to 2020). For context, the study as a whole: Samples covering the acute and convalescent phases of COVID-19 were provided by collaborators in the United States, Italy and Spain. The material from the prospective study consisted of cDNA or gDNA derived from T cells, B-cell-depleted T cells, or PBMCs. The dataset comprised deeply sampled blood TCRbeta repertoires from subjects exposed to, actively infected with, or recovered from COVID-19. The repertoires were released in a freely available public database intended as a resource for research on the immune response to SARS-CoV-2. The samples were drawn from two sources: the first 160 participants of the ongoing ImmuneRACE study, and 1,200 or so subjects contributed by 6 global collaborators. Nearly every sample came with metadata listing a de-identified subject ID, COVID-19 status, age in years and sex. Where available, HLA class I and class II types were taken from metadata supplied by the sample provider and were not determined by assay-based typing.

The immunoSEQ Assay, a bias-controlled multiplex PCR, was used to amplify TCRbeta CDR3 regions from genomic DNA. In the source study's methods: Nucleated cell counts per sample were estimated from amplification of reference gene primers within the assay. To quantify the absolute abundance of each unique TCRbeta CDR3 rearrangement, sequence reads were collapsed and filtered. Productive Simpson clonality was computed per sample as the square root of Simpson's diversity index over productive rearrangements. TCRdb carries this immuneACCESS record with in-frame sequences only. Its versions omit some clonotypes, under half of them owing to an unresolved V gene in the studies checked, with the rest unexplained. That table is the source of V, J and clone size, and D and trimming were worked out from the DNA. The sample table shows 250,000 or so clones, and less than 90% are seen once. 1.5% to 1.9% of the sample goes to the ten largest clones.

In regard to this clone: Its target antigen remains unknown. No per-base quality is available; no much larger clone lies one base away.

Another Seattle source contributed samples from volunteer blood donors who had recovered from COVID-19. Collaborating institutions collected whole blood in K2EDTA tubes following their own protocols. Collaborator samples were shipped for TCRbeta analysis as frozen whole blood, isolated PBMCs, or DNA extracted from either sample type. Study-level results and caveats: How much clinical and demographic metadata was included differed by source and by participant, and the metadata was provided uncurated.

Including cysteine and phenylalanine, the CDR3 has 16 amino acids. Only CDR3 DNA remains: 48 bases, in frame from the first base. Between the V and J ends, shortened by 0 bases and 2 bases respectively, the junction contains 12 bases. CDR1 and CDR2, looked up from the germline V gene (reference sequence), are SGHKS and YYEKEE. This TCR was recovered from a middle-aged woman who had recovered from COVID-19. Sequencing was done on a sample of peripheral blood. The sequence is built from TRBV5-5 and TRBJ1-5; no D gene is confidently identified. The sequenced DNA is TGTGCCAGCAGCTTGGAGGAGGCCTGGGGCAATCAGCCCCAGCATTTT. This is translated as CASSLEEAWGNQPQHF.